This TCR beta chain was sequenced during a study of PD-L1 blockade in urothelial cancer. Study information: Male patients with bladder-origin urothelial cancer numbered most of the 29. Samples came from 3 weeks, at the second dose, and 6 weeks into treatment.

Method: immunoSEQ multiplex PCR; TCRdb's copy keeps in-frame clones and lacks some. The data show roughly 74,000 clones, with around 87% seen just once and around 5.3% held by the top ten. Patients in the study were battling locally advanced or metastatic urothelial carcinoma. This CDR3 spans 14 amino acids. Germline CDR1 and CDR2: SNHLY and FYNNEI. V dropped 1 base and J dropped 3 bases, with 9 bases sitting between them. This TCR derives from a woman in her 70s with urothelial cancer. The specimen was PBMCs, collected around atezolizumab (anti-PD-L1) treatment. The chain combines TRBV2 with TRBJ1-2; tentatively, D is TRBD1 (5 bases). CDR3 sequence reads: CASSEETGDYGYTF. The DNA of the CDR3 is TGTGCCAGCAGTGAAGAAACGGGGGACTATGGCTACACCTTC. The full variable domain, completed using reference TRBV2 and TRBJ1-2, is EPEVTQTPSHQVTQMGQEVILRCVPISNHLYFYWYRQILGQKVEFLVSFYNNEISEKSEIFDDQFSVERPDGSNFTLKIRSTKLEDSAMYFCASSEETGDYGYTFGSGTRLTVV.